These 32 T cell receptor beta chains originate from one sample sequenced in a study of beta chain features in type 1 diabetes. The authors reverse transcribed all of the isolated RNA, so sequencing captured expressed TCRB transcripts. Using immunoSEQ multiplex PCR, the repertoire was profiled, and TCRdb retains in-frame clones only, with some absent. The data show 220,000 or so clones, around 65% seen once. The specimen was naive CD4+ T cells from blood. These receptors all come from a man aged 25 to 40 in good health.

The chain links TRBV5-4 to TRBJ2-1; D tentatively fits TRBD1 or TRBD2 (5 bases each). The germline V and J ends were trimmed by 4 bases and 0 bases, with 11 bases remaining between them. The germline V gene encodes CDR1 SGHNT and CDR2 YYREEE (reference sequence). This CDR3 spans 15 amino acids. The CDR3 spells CASSAPGTSYNEQFF. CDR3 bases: TGTGCCAGCAGCGCCCCAGGGACCTCCTACAATGAGCAGTTCTTC.

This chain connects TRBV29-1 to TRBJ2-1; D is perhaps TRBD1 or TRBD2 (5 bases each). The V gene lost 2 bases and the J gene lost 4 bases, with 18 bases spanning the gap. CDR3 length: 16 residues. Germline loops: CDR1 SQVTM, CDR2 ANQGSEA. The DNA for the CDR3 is TGCAGCGTTGAACCACTCGGGGCTCTTAATTACAATGAGCAGTTCTTC. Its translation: CSVEPLGALNYNEQFF.

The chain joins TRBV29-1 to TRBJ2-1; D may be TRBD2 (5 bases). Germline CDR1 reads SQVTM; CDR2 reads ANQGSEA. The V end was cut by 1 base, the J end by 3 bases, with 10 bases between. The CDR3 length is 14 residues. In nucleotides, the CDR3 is TGCAGCGTTGAAGGACTAAACCACTACAATGAGCAGTTCTTC. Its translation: CSVEGLNHYNEQFF.

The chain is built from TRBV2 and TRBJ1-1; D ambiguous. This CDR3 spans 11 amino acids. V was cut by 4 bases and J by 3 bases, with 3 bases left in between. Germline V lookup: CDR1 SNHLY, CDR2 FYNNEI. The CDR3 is CASSGYTEAFF. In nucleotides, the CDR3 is TGTGCCAGCAGTGGGTACACTGAAGCTTTCTTT.

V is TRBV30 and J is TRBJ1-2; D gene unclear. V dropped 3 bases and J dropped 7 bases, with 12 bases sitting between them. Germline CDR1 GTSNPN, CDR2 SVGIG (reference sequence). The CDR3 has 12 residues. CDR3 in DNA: TGTGCCTGGAGGAAGGGTTTGACTGGCTACACCTTC. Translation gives CAWRKGLTGYTF. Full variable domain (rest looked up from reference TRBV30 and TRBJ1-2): SQTIHQWPATLVQPVGSPLSLECTVEGTSNPNLYWYRQAAGRGLQLLFYSVGIGQISSEVPQNLSASRPQDRQFILSSKKLLLSDSGFYLCAWRKGLTGYTFGSGTRLTVV.

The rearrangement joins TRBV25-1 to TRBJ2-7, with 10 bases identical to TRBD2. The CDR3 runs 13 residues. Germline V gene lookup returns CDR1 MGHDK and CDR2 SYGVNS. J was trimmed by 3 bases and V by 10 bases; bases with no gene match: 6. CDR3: CATLAGAGYEQYF. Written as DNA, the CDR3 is TGTGCCACTCTAGCGGGGGCAGGCTACGAGCAGTACTTC.

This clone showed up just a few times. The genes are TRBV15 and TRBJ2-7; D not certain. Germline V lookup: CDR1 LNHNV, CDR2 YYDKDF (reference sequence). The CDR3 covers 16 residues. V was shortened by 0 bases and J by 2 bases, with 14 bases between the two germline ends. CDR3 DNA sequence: TGTGCCACCAGCAGAGATGAAAGGTCCCCCCCCTACGAGCAGTACTTC. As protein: CATSRDERSPPYEQYF. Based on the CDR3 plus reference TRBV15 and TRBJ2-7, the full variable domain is DAMVIQNPRYQVTQFGKPVTLSCSQTLNHNVMYWYQQKSSQAPKLLFHYYDKDFNNEADTPDNFQSRRPNTSFCFLDIRSPGLGDTAMYLCATSRDERSPPYEQYFGPGTRLTVT.

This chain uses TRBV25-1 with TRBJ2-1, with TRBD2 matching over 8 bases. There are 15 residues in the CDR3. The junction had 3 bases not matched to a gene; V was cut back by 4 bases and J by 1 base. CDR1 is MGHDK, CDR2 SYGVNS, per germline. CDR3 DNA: TGTGCCAGCAGTGGGGGCGGGAGGTCCTACAATGAGCAGTTCTTC. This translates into CASSGGGRSYNEQFF.

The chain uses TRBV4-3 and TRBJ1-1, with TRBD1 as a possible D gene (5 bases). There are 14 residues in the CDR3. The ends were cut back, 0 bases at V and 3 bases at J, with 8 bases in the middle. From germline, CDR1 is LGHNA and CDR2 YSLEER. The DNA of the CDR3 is TGCGCCAGCAGCCAAGATCCAGGGTACACTGAAGCTTTCTTT. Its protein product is CASSQDPGYTEAFF.

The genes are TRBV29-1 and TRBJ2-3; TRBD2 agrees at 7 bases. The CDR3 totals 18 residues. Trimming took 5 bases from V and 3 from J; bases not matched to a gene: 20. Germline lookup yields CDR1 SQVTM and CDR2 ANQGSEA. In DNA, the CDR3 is TGCAGCGTTCGTAAAACAATCGAAGGGAGCGGGATAACAGATACGCAGTATTTT. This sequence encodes CSVRKTIEGSGITDTQYF.

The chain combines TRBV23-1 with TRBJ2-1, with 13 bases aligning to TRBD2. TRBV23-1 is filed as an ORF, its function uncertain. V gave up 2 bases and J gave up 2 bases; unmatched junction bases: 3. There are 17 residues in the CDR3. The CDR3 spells CASSQETSGGTYNEQFF. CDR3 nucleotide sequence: TGCGCCAGCAGTCAAGAGACTAGCGGGGGGACCTACAATGAGCAGTTCTTC.

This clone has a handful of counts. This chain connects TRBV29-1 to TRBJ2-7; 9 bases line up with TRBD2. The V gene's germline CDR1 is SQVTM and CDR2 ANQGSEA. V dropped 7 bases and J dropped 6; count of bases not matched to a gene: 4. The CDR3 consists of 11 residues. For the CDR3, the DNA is TGCAGCGGTAGCGGGAGCGGCGAGCAGTACTTC. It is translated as CSGSGSGEQYF.

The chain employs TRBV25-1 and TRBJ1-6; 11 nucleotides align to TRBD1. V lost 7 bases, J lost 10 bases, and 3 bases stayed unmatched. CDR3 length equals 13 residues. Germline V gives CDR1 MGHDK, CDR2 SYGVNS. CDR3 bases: TGTGCCAGCAAGAGGACAGGGGGCTCACCCCTCCACTTT. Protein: CASKRTGGSPLHF.

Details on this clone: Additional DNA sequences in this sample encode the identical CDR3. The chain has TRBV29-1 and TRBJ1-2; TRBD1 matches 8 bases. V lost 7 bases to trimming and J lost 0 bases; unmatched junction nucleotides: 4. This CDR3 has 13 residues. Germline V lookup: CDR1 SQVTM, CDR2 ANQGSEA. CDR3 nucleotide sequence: TGCAGCGCTGGACAGGGAGCTAACTATGGCTACACCTTC. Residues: CSAGQGANYGYTF.

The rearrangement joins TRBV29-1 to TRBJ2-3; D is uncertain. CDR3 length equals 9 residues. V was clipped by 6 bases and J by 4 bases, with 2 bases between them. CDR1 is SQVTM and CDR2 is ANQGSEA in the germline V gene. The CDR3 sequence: CSVPDTQYF. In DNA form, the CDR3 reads TGCAGCGTGCCAGATACGCAGTATTTT.

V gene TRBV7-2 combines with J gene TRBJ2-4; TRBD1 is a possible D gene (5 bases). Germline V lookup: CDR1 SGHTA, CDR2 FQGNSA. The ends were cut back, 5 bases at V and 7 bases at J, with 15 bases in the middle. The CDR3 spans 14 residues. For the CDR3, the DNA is TGTGCCAGCAGCCTCGACAGCTTGGGGAACATTCAGTACTTC. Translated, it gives CASSLDSLGNIQYF. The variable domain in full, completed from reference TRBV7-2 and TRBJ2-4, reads GAGVSQSPSNKVTEKGKDVELRCDPISGHTALYWYRQSLGQGLEFLIYFQGNSAPDKSGLPSDRFSAERTGGSVSTLTIQRTQQEDSAVYLCASSLDSLGNIQYFGAGTRLSVL.

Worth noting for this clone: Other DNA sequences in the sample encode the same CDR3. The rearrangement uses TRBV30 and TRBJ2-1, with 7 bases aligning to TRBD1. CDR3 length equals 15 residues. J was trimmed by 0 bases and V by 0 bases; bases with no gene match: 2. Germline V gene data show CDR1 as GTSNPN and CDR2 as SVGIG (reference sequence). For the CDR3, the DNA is TGTGCCTGGAGTGTACGACAGGGCTCCTACAATGAGCAGTTCTTC. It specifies CAWSVRQGSYNEQFF.

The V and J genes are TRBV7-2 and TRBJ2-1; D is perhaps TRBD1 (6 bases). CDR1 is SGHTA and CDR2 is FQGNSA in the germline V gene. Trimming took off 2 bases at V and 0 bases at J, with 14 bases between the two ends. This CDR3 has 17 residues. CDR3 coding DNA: TGTGCCAGCAGCTTAACAGGGCCCTTTCGCTCCTACAATGAGCAGTTCTTC. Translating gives CASSLTGPFRSYNEQFF.

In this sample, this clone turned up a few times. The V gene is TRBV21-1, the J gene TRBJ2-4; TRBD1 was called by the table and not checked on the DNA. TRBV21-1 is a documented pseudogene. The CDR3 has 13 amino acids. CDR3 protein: CASSNGHRDIQYF. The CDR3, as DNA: TGTGCCAGCAGCAACGGACATCGAGACATTCAGTACTTC.

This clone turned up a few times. In nucleotides, the CDR3 is TGCAGCGAGGACAGGGCCTATGGCTACACCTTC. Translated, it gives CSEDRAYGYTF. The rearrangement joins TRBV29-1 to TRBJ1-2; TRBD1 agrees at 8 bases. Germline trimming cut 7 bases from V and 4 bases from J; bases unmatched to any gene: 2. This CDR3 has 11 amino acids. Germline V CDR1 and CDR2: SQVTM, ANQGSEA.

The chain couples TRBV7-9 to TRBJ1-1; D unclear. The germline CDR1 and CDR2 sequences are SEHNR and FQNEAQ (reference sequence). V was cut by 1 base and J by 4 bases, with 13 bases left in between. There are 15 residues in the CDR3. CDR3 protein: CASSLDQVSGTEAFF. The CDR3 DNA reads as TGTGCCAGCAGCTTAGACCAGGTGTCAGGCACTGAAGCTTTCTTT.

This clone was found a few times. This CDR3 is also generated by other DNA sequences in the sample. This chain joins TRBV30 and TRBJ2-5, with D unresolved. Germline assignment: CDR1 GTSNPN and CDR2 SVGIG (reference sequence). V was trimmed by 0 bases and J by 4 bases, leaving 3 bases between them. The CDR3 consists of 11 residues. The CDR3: CAWSVLETQYF. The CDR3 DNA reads TGTGCCTGGAGTGTACTAGAGACCCAGTACTTC.

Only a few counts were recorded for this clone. The CDR3 sequence is CASSPGYRSEQYF. CDR3 in DNA: TGTGCCAGCAGTCCTGGGTATAGGTCCGAGCAGTACTTC. The chain joins TRBV28 to TRBJ2-7; no reliable D call. Germline V lookup: CDR1 MDHEN, CDR2 SYDVKM. The ends were cut back, 5 bases at V and 6 bases at J, with 14 bases in the middle. There are 13 residues in the CDR3.

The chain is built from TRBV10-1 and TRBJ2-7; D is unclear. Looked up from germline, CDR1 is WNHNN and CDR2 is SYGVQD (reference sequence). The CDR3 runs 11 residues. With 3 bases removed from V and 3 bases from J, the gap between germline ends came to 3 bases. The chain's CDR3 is CASSDGYEQYF. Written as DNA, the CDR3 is TGCGCCAGCAGTGACGGCTACGAGCAGTACTTC.

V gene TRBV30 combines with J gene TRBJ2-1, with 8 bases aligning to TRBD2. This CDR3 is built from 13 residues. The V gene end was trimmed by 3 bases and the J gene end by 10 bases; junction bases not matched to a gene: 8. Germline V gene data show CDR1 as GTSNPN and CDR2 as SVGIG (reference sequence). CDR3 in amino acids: CAWSLTSVSEQFF. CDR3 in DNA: TGTGCCTGGAGCTTGACTAGCGTCTCAGAGCAGTTCTTC.

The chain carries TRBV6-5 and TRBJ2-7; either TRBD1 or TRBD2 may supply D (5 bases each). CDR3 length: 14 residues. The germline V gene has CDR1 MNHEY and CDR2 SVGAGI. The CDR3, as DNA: TGTGCTAAAGCCAAGAGGGGAAGCAGGTACGAGCAGTACTTC. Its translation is CAKAKRGSRYEQYF.

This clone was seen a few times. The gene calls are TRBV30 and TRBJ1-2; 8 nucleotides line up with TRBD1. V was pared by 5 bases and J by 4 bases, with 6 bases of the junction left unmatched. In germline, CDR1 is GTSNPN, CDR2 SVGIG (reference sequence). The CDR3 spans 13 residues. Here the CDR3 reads CAWSGTGGYGYTF. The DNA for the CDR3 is TGTGCCTGGTCCGGGACAGGAGGCTATGGCTACACCTTC.

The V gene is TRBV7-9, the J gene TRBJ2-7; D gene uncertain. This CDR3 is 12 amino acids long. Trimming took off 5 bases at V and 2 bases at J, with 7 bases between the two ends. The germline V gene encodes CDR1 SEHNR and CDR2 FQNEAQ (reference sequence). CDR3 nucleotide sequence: TGTGCCAGCAGCAACATAGCCTACGAGCAGTACTTC. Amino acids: CASSNIAYEQYF.

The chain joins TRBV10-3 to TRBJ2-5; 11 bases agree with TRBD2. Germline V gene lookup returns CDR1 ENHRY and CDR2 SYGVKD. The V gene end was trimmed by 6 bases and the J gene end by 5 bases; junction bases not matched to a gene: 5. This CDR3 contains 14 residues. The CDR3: CAISESSGGETQYF. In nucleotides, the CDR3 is TGTGCCATCAGCGAATCTAGCGGGGGGGAGACCCAGTACTTC.

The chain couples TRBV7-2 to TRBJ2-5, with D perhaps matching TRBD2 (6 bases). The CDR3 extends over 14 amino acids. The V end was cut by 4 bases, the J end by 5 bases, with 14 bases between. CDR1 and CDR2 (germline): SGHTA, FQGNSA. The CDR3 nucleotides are TGTGCCAGCAGCTCGTACGGGAGTTACGAGACCCAGTACTTC. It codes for CASSSYGSYETQYF.

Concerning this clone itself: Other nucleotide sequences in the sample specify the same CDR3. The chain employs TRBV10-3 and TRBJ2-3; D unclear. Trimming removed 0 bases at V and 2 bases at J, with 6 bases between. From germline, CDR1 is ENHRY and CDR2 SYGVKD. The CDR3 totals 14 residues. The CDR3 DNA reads TGTGCCATCAGTGAGTCGGGTTCCACAGATACGCAGTATTTT. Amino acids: CAISESGSTDTQYF.

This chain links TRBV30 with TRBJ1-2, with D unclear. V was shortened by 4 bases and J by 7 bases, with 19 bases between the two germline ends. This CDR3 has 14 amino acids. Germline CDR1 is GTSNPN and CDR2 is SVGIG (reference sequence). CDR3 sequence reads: CAWNPGPNWGGYTF. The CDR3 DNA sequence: TGTGCCTGGAATCCTGGGCCTAATTGGGGTGGCTACACCTTC.